This TCR beta chain appears in the sequencing data of a study of shared clonotypes between healthy human individuals. Study-wide results and caveats: An effect of sequencing depth on clonotype sharing among donors was expected.

CD45RO-negative CD8 cells positively selected for CCR7 made up the naive population, which excluded terminally differentiated effector memory CD45RA+ cells. Donors, without exception, were Caucasian adults residing in Nashville, Tennessee. For this clone: Its matching antigen is unknown.

Libraries were prepared by immunoSEQ multiplex PCR; TCRdb keeps only in-frame clonotypes and omits some of them. The sample includes 660,000 or so clones, 95% to 97% of them seen just once. The V end was cut by 2 bases, the J end by 0 bases, with 7 bases between. CDR1 is SEHNR and CDR2 is FQNEAQ in the germline V gene (reference sequence). There are 15 residues in the CDR3. The receptor was derived from a woman in her 30s in good health. V gene TRBV7-9 combines with J gene TRBJ2-2; no definite D call. The specimen was naive CD8+ T cells sorted from blood. The CDR3 DNA reads TGTGCCAGCAGCTTATTGGGTGCGAACACCGGGGAGCTGTTTTTT. Its protein product is CASSLLGANTGELFF.